The sequence of this T cell receptor beta chain was determined in a study of blood T cells in healthy people across ages. This clonotype came up a few times. V gave up 4 bases and J gave up 8 bases; unmatched junction bases: 8. There are 15 residues in the CDR3. Per germline, CDR1 SGHRS and CDR2 YFSETQ. Through a sample-barcoded 5' primer and a J-beta primer mix, a second PCR was run for roughly 7 to 12 cycles. Each sample yielded at least 2.5 million CDR3-containing paired-end reads. One entry per CDR3 protein results from TCRdb running MiXCR on the 5' RACE reads. The sample has about 1,500,000 distinct CDR3 sequences; 35% to 45% are singletons. The people who gave samples were healthy Caucasians from Russia, aged roughly 6 to 100. Every donor contributed 7.5 to 10 milliliters of peripheral blood by blood draw. Researchers report isolating at least 6.5 million PBMCs per sample.

This TCR derives from a woman aged 18-30 years in good health. The sample comprised blood. V gene TRBV5-1 combines with J gene TRBJ2-1, with 11 positions matching TRBD2. CDR3 DNA sequence: TGCGCCAGCAGCCAGACTAGCGGGACGAGGGATGAGCAGTTCTTC. The encoded protein is CASSQTSGTRDEQFF.